Below, 5 T cell receptor beta chains from the same sample are listed, as sequenced in a study of graft-versus-host responses after intestinal transplantation. Using immunoSEQ multiplex PCR, the repertoire was profiled, and TCRdb retains in-frame clones only, with some absent. The repertoire holds approximately 19,000 clones, with 90% as singletons. Sequenced here: PBMCs, sampled less than 400 days after transplant. The receptors were sampled from a human patient who received an intestinal transplant, so some T cells may come from the graft donor.

The J gene is TRBJ2-7, the V gene TRBV6-1; 9 bases match TRBD2. Germline lookup yields CDR1 MNHNS and CDR2 SASEGT. Trimming removed 0 bases from V and 1 base from J; junction bases left unmatched: 7. This CDR3 has 17 amino acids. CDR3 loop: CASSEALAGLTSYEQYF. In DNA form, the CDR3 reads TGTGCCAGCAGTGAAGCACTAGCGGGCCTAACTTCCTACGAGCAGTACTTC.

The chain links TRBV5-5 to TRBJ2-5; perhaps D is TRBD1 or TRBD2 (5 bases each). The germline gives CDR1 SGHKS, CDR2 YYEKEE (reference sequence). CDR3 size: 16 residues. Trimming stripped 3 bases from V and 1 base from J, with 16 bases between. As DNA, the CDR3 is TGTGCCAGCAGCTGGTGGGACGCAACACTCCAAGAGACCCAGTACTTC. Translating it yields CASSWWDATLQETQYF.

The chain uses TRBV6-1 and TRBJ1-3; D call uncertain. The CDR3 spans 15 residues. CDR1 is MNHNS and CDR2 is SASEGT in the germline V gene. V was clipped by 5 bases and J by 4 bases, with 15 bases between them. CDR3 sequence reads: CASSSPTRGGNTIYF. The CDR3 DNA reads TGTGCCAGCAGTTCCCCTACACGAGGGGGAAACACCATATATTTT.

This sequence joins TRBV18 and TRBJ2-1; D is perhaps TRBD2 (6 bases). V was pared by 0 bases and J by 5 bases, with 14 bases between. CDR3 size: 16 residues. Germline lookup yields CDR1 KGHSH and CDR2 LQKENI. CDR3 in DNA: TGTGCCAGCTCACCACCGCGACGGGAGTCCGACAATGAGCAGTTCTTC. Its translation: CASSPPRRESDNEQFF.

The chain combines TRBV6-5 with TRBJ2-2, with D possibly being TRBD1 (5 bases). CDR3 length: 15 residues. Trimming stripped 7 bases from V and 2 bases from J, with 14 bases between. Germline values: CDR1 MNHEY, CDR2 SVGAGI. The CDR3 DNA sequence: TGTGCCAGCAAGAGGACATTCGACAACACCGGGGAGCTGTTTTTT. This codes for CASKRTFDNTGELFF.